The text below deals with one TCR beta chain. Its antigen is currently unknown. These data are taken from a study of post-analysis software for immune sequencing data. Findings and caveats of the study: Controls had lower frequencies than patients of 4 or 5 TRBV segments, which included TRBV5-6, TRBV5-1 and TRBV20-1.

CDR1 MNHNS and CDR2 SASEGT come from the germline V gene. V was shortened by 6 bases and J by 9 bases, with 21 bases between the two germline ends. The CDR3 consists of 14 residues. Unique molecular identifiers were present in the TCR beta cDNA libraries. TCRdb reprocessed the PCR reads via MiXCR and lists one record per CDR3 protein. The table has 600,000 to 700,000 distinct CDR3 sequences, more than 50% seen once. The specimen sequenced was blood. This sequence was found in a girl aged 2 to 9 with multiple sclerosis. This rearrangement joins TRBV6-1 to TRBJ2-7, with D possibly called TRBD1 or TRBD2 (6 bases each). In DNA, the CDR3 is TGTGCCAGCAGGGACGTGGAGGGGGTGTCCGCGCAGTACTTC. It specifies CASRDVEGVSAQYF.